This T cell receptor beta chain derives from a study of control samples from healthy donors and cancer patients. The method was immunoSEQ multiplex PCR; TCRdb's version includes in-frame clones alone and lacks a portion of them. Of 150,000 or so clones in the sample, 90% to 95% were seen once. Sequencing was performed on blood. The sequence was collected from a man younger than 30 in good health.

The CDR3 is CASSLGTSSGYGYTF. DNA for the CDR3: TGTGCCAGCAGCTTAGGGACTTCCTCGGGCTATGGCTACACCTTC. This sequence joins TRBV11-2 and TRBJ1-2; D is unresolved. Trimming took 1 base from V and 4 from J, leaving 13 bases between them. Germline CDR1 reads SGHAT; CDR2 reads FQNNGV. CDR3 length: 15 amino acids.